Presented here are 17 T cell receptor beta chains from one specimen sequenced in a study of identical twins. TCRdb reprocessed the 5' RACE reads with MiXCR, giving one entry per CDR3 protein. The sample lists about 220,000 distinct CDR3 sequences, 7.5% occurring once. The sample also formed part of further work on yellow fever vaccine responses in identical twins.

What was sequenced was memory (CD45RO+) T cells sorted from blood. All receptors derive from a young woman in good health.

This clonotype was recorded many times. V is TRBV4-2 and J is TRBJ2-2; D may correspond to TRBD1 or TRBD2 (5 bases each). The CDR3 is made up of 14 amino acids. Germline V lookup: CDR1 LGHNA, CDR2 YNFKEQ. V lost 7 bases to trimming and J lost 5 bases, with 14 bases between them. The CDR3 protein is CASKGTTETGELFF. CDR3 nucleotide sequence: TGTGCCAGCAAGGGGACGACAGAGACCGGGGAGCTGTTTTTT.

This clonotype was counted only a few times. The chain joins TRBV21-1 to TRBJ2-7; the D segment call TRBD1 is taken from the table without a DNA check. TRBV21-1 has pseudogene status. This CDR3 has 18 residues. CDR3 bases: TGTGCCAGCAGCACGAAGGCCCACAGGGGCTGGAAACCCTACGAGCAGTACTTC. Protein sequence: CASSTKAHRGWKPYEQYF.

The V and J genes are TRBV7-2 and TRBJ2-7, with TRBD1 matching 7 bases. The length of the CDR3 is 14 residues. V lost 2 bases and J lost 6; bases outside the gene matches: 7. The germline V gene has CDR1 SGHTA and CDR2 FQGNSA. The CDR3 reads CASSLQPTGVEQYF. The CDR3 DNA reads as TGTGCCAGCAGCTTACAACCTACAGGGGTCGAGCAGTACTTC.

The sample holds a few counts of this clonotype. V and J are TRBV14 and TRBJ2-2; D is uncertain. The V gene's germline CDR1 is SGHDN and CDR2 FVKESK. The V end lost 6 bases, the J end lost 2 bases, and 10 bases lay between the germline ends. CDR3 length: 14 amino acids. CDR3 region: CASSAWINTGELFF. DNA of the CDR3: TGTGCCAGCAGTGCTTGGATAAACACCGGGGAGCTGTTTTTT.

This sequence joins TRBV27 and TRBJ2-7; the match to TRBD1 covers 10 bases. This CDR3 region has 16 residues. Germline V CDR1 and CDR2: MNHEY, SMNVEV (reference sequence). Trimming at V came to 2 bases and at J to 7 bases, leaving 11 bases not matched to a gene. The CDR3 sequence is CASSLSSGTGVREQYF. The DNA for the CDR3 is TGTGCCAGCAGTTTAAGCTCGGGGACAGGGGTAAGGGAGCAGTACTTC.

This clonotype has ten or more counts. In DNA form, the CDR3 reads TGTGCCAGCAGGGTAGACAGATCTAACACTGAAGCTTTCTTT. It translates to CASRVDRSNTEAFF. The chain is built from TRBV7-9 and TRBJ1-1; TRBD1 is a possible D gene (5 bases). Trimming took off 6 bases at V and 2 bases at J, with 13 bases between the two ends. CDR1 SEHNR and CDR2 FQNEAQ come from the germline V gene (reference sequence). This CDR3 contains 14 residues.

This clonotype has more than one count but fewer than ten. The chain's CDR3 is CASSLRAGANVLTF. DNA for the CDR3: TGTGCCAGCAGTTTAAGGGCTGGGGCCAACGTCCTGACTTTC. The chain employs TRBV28 and TRBJ2-6; no firm D call. This CDR3 is 14 amino acids long. V lost 2 bases, J lost 2 bases, and 4 bases lay in between. Germline values: CDR1 MDHEN, CDR2 SYDVKM.

The chain carries TRBV6-5 and TRBJ2-1; D is possibly TRBD2 (5 bases). The length of the CDR3 is 14 residues. V lost 2 bases, J lost 1 base, and 6 bases lay in between. Germline-derived CDR1 and CDR2 are MNHEY and SVGAGI. CDR3 coding DNA: TGTGCCAGCAGTTACCGGGGTTCCTACAATGAGCAGTTCTTC. Its translation: CASSYRGSYNEQFF.

The rearrangement links TRBV9 to TRBJ2-7, with a tentative D call TRBD1 (5 bases). This CDR3 contains 15 residues. The germline gives CDR1 SGDLS, CDR2 YYNGEE. V was pared by 0 bases and J by 3 bases, with 13 bases between. This CDR3 is CASSVGKGSGYEQYF. CDR3 sequence (DNA): TGTGCCAGCAGCGTAGGAAAGGGGTCCGGCTACGAGCAGTACTTC.

This clonotype was seen only a few times. The V and J genes are TRBV15 and TRBJ2-7, with TRBD1 matching over 12 bases. V was clipped by 2 bases and J by 5 bases; unmatched bases: 7. The CDR3 loop spans 16 amino acids. CDR1 LNHNV and CDR2 YYDKDF come from the germline V gene (reference sequence). CDR3 coding DNA: TGTGCCACCAGCAGACCCGCGGGACAGGGGGCGGACGAGCAGTACTTC. It yields the protein CATSRPAGQGADEQYF.

Only a few counts were recorded for this clonotype. J is TRBJ2-7 and V is TRBV29-1; D uncertain. V was cut by 3 bases and J by 3 bases, with 12 bases left in between. CDR1 is SQVTM, CDR2 ANQGSEA, per germline. This CDR3 comprises 13 residues. CDR3 DNA sequence: TGCAGCGTTGAGGGCGGAGAATTCTACGAGCAGTACTTC. As protein: CSVEGGEFYEQYF.

This clonotype was observed many times. The genes are TRBV7-2 and TRBJ2-7; the D is unclear. Trimming shortened V by 3 bases and J by 0 bases, and 6 bases separated the two germline ends. CDR1 SGHTA and CDR2 FQGNSA come from the germline V gene. CDR3 length: 13 residues. The CDR3 region has the DNA TGTGCCAGCAGCTTTATCACCTCCTACGAGCAGTACTTC. As protein: CASSFITSYEQYF.

This clonotype has a count of ten or more. This chain uses TRBV20-1 with TRBJ2-3, with 10 positions matching TRBD2. With 6 bases clipped from V and 6 bases from J, the junction kept 9 bases outside the gene matches. This CDR3 region has 14 residues. Germline CDR1 and CDR2: DFQATT and SNEGSKA (reference sequence). The CDR3 reads CSAPQVSGRDTQYF. CDR3 DNA: TGCAGTGCCCCACAAGTTAGCGGGAGGGATACGCAGTATTTT.

A word on this clonotype: At one boundary the junction diverges from the germline segment, which might be a read error. This chain joins TRBV6-2 or TRBV6-3 and TRBJ2-7, with D tentatively TRBD1 (7 bases). From germline, CDR1 is MNHEY and CDR2 SVGEGT. This CDR3 region has 14 residues. The CDR3, as DNA: TGTGCCAGCAGTTACTCGAATCGGGGGACAGAGGTAAACTTC. This gives the protein CASSYSNRGTEVNF.

The genes are TRBV12-3 or TRBV12-4 and TRBJ2-3; D uncertain. This CDR3 is built from 17 residues. Trimming took 11 bases from V and 3 from J, leaving 27 bases between them. This CDR3 is CAFSLSVHRAVTDTQYF. CDR3 nucleotide sequence: TGTGCCTTCAGTCTATCGGTGCACCGGGCCGTTACAGATACGCAGTATTTT.

The chain is built from TRBV7-9 and TRBJ1-1, with D maybe TRBD1 (6 bases). CDR3 length: 12 amino acids. The germline gives CDR1 SEHNR, CDR2 FQNEAQ (reference sequence). V was shortened by 6 bases and J by 7 bases, with 12 bases between the two germline ends. The CDR3 sequence: CASSLTGGEAFF. In DNA form, the CDR3 reads TGTGCCAGCAGTCTGACAGGCGGTGAAGCTTTCTTT.

This chain joins TRBV13 and TRBJ2-1; D ambiguous. Germline loops: CDR1 PRHDT, CDR2 FYEKMQ (reference sequence). Trimming cost V 2 bases and J 6 bases, with 8 bases left between them. The CDR3 is made up of 13 amino acids. The CDR3 reads CASSLNGPNEQFF. The CDR3, as DNA: TGTGCCAGCAGCTTAAATGGGCCCAATGAGCAGTTCTTC. The complete variable domain, with remaining parts taken from reference TRBV13 and TRBJ2-1, reads AAGVIQSPRHLIKEKRETATLKCYPIPRHDTVYWYQQGPGQDPQFLISFYEKMQSDKGSIPDRFSAQQFSDYHSELNMSSLELGDSALYFCASSLNGPNEQFFGPGTRLTVL.